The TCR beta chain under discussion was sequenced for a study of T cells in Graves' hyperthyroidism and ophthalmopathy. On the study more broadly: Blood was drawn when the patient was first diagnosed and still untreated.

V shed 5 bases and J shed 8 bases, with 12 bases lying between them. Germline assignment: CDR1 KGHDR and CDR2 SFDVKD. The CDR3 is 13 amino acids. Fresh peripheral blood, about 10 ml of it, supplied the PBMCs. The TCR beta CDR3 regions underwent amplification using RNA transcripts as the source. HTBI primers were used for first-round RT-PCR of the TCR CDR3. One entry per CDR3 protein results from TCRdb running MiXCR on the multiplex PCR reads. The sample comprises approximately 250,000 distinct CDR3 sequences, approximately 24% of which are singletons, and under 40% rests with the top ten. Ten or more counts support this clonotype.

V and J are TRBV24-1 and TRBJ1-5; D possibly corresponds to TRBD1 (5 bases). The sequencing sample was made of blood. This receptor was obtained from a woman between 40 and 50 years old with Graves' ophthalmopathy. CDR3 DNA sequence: TGTGCCACCAGTGGGGGGGAATGGGAGCCCCAGCATTTT. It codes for CATSGGEWEPQHF.